The clone carrying this TCR beta chain was seen only a few times. TCR beta CDR3 regions were amplified from RNA transcripts. RT-PCR in the first round (using the HTBI primer set) targeted the TCR CDR3. MiXCR was run by TCRdb on the multiplex PCR reads, yielding one entry per CDR3 protein. The repertoire consists of some 760,000 distinct CDR3 sequences, with 14% occurring once and the leading ten covering roughly 10%. The data were obtained in a study of T cells in Graves' hyperthyroidism and ophthalmopathy. V lost 8 bases and J lost 6, with 13 bases in between. This CDR3 spans 14 amino acids. Germline CDR1 is KGHDR and CDR2 is SFDVKD.

The origin of this receptor is a woman between 18 and 30 years old with Graves' hyperthyroidism. What was sequenced was blood. The rearrangement links TRBV24-1 to TRBJ1-6; a possible D gene is TRBD1 (5 bases). The CDR3 coding sequence is TGTGCCACCAAATCAGCAGGGATTAATTCACCCCTCCACTTT. It translates to CATKSAGINSPLHF.